The table lists the clone carrying this T cell receptor (beta chain) with a few counts. Its target is unknown. Germline V gives CDR1 DFQATT, CDR2 SNEGSKA (reference sequence). Trimming at V came to 6 bases and at J to 8 bases, leaving 7 bases not matched to a gene. There are 12 residues in the CDR3. Next came a second PCR, run for about 6 to 11 cycles, which used a sample-barcoded 5' primer along with a J-beta primer mix. In TCRdb, the 5' RACE reads were re-called with MiXCR into one record per CDR3 protein. The table shows approximately 1.5 million distinct CDR3 sequences, with roughly 30% occurring only once. The data were taken from a study of blood T cells in healthy people across ages. General observations from the study: TCR beta diversity tracked closely with naive T cell percentage. Bulk PBMC profiling left naive and antigen-experienced comparisons inconclusive.

Healthy Caucasian individuals from Russia aged roughly 6 to 100 served as donors. PBMCs were isolated at a quantity of at least 7 million per sample. The specimen was blood. The source of this sequence is a woman under 40 in good health. The chain links TRBV20-1 to TRBJ2-1, with TRBD2 identical over 7 bases. CDR3 nucleotides: TGCAGTGCACCACTAGCGAGGGATGAGCAGTTCTTC. It specifies CSAPLARDEQFF.